The 2 T cell receptor beta chains in this list originate from one sample, sequenced in a study of blood T cell repertoires in COVID-19. The repertoire was sequenced with immunoSEQ multiplex PCR; TCRdb's copy has only in-frame clones and lacks some. The sample holds hundreds of thousands of clones, 70% to 90% seen once. Sequencing was done on a sample of peripheral blood. The receptors come from a young woman who had recovered from COVID-19.

The CDR3 nucleotides read TGTGCCAGCAGCTTTTTAGCGGGAACCTACAATGAGCAGTTCTTC. The encoded protein is CASSFLAGTYNEQFF. J is TRBJ2-1 and V is TRBV11-2; TRBD2 aligns across 8 bases. Germline lookup yields CDR1 SGHAT and CDR2 FQNNGV. V shed 3 bases and J 2 bases; nucleotides not matched to a gene: 3. This CDR3 has 15 amino acids. The full variable domain, with the rest looked up from reference TRBV11-2 and TRBJ2-1, is EAGVAQSPRYKIIEKRQSVAFWCNPISGHATLYWYQQILGQGPKLLIQFQNNGVVDDSQLPKDRFSAERLKGVDSTLKIQPAKLEDSAVYLCASSFLAGTYNEQFFGPGTRLTVL.

V and J are TRBV5-1 and TRBJ1-1, with 8 bases identical to TRBD1. The length of the CDR3 is 16 residues. The germline gives CDR1 SGHRS, CDR2 YFSETQ. The J segment lost 2 bases and the V segment lost 0 bases, leaving 6 bases of the junction unmatched. Here the CDR3 DNA reads TGCGCCAGCAGCTTGGGACAGGGGCTTTTCAACACTGAAGCTTTCTTT. It yields the protein CASSLGQGLFNTEAFF.